Presented here are 27 T cell receptor beta chains from one specimen sequenced in a study of blood T cell repertoires in COVID-19. Only in-frame clones appear in the TCRdb table, and some are missing; sequencing was by immunoSEQ multiplex PCR. In the table there are 300,000 to 450,000 clones, more than 75% of which are singletons. The source material was PBMCs or T cells enriched from blood (not recorded which). Receptor source: a woman aged 18-29 years who had recovered from COVID-19.

Note on this clone: This likely comes from a read error, as the CDR3 has no conserved phenylalanine or tryptophan at its end. No DNA is shown, since the ends of the CDR3 on it are uncertain; the CDR3 is the one TCRdb lists. The V and J genes are TRBV3-1 (or the pseudogene TRBV3-2) and TRBJ2-3; TRBD2, the table's D call, lacks a check against the DNA. The CDR3 totals 12 residues, both ends included. Germline CDR1 LGHDT, CDR2 YNNKEL (reference sequence). This chain's CDR3 is CASSRAGTAPLV.

The chain carries TRBV9 and TRBJ2-7; 8 positions agree with TRBD1. In germline, CDR1 is SGDLS, CDR2 YYNGEE. The junction had 5 bases not matched to a gene; V was cut back by 0 bases and J by 6 bases. CDR3 length equals 14 residues. CDR3 in amino acids: CASSVGTGFPEQYF. The CDR3 DNA sequence: TGTGCCAGCAGCGTAGGGACAGGGTTTCCCGAGCAGTACTTC.

The rearrangement links TRBV3-1 (or the pseudogene TRBV3-2) to TRBJ1-1; TRBD1 is a possible D gene (5 bases). The CDR3 has 21 residues. V shed 3 bases and J shed 0 bases, with 29 bases lying between them. The germline CDR1 and CDR2 sequences are LGHDT and YNNKEL (reference sequence). The CDR3, as DNA: TGTGCCAGCAGCCATACTTTGGCAGGGCCCGCTATCTTAACTCTGAACACTGAAGCTTTCTTT. Translating gives CASSHTLAGPAILTLNTEAFF.

The rearrangement joins TRBV6-5 to TRBJ1-1; D gene uncertain. Germline-derived CDR1 and CDR2 are MNHEY and SVGAGI. Trimming pared 5 bases from V and 2 bases from J, leaving 6 bases between. This CDR3 comprises 12 residues. CDR3 amino acids: CASSPSNTEAFF. CDR3 DNA: TGTGCCAGCAGTCCCTCTAACACTGAAGCTTTCTTT.

CDR3 in DNA: TGTGCCAGCAGCTACAGGGACATCCAAGAGACCCAGTACTTC. Its protein is CASSYRDIQETQYF. V and J are TRBV7-9 and TRBJ2-5; D possibly corresponds to TRBD1 (6 bases). This CDR3 region has 14 residues. Trimming took 4 bases from V and 1 from J, leaving 10 bases between them. Germline V CDR1 and CDR2: SEHNR, FQNEAQ (reference sequence).

Comment on this clone: At one end the junction does not follow the germline gene, possibly because of a read error. This sequence joins TRBV2 and TRBJ2-5; 8 nucleotides align to TRBD1. Germline V gene sequence: CDR1 SNHLY, CDR2 FYNNEI. This CDR3 region has 15 residues. In DNA, the CDR3 is TGTACCAGCAGTGTAAGAACAGGGGGGCAAGAGACCCAGTACTTC. Its protein is CTSSVRTGGQETQYF.

In this sample, this clone turned up once. The chain joins TRBV5-3 to TRBJ1-6, with 7 nucleotides matching TRBD1. TRBV5-3 is an ORF; its function is uncertain. The CDR3 runs to 19 residues. The V and J ends lost 5 bases and 4 bases, in that order; junction bases with no gene match: 18. In DNA form, the CDR3 reads TGTGCCAGAAGGAGGGTTAACAGGGGCCCACCTTTATATAATTCACCCCTCCACTTT. It is translated as CARRRVNRGPPLYNSPLHF.

The genes are TRBV6-5 and TRBJ2-5; D is ambiguous. Trimming shortened V by 11 bases and J by 5 bases, and 12 bases separated the two germline ends. Germline CDR1 reads MNHEY; CDR2 reads SVGAGI. CDR3 size: 11 residues. CDR3: CAVLFGETQYF. The CDR3, as DNA: TGTGCCGTCCTCTTCGGGGAGACCCAGTACTTC.

The chain couples TRBV5-6 to TRBJ2-7, with 9 bases that match TRBD1. The CDR3 has 14 residues. Germline lookup yields CDR1 SGHDT and CDR2 YYEEEE. Trimming removed 7 bases from V and 5 bases from J; junction bases left unmatched: 10. CDR3 nucleotide sequence: TGTGCCAGCGGGACAGGGACAGGGTATGACGAGCAGTACTTC. Protein: CASGTGTGYDEQYF.

J is TRBJ1-5 and V is TRBV19; D is possibly TRBD1 (6 bases). CDR3 length equals 14 residues. In germline, CDR1 is LNHDA, CDR2 SQIVND (reference sequence). Trimming removed 6 bases at V and 6 bases at J, with 15 bases between. Here the CDR3 reads CASSTGTRFQPQHF. CDR3 DNA: TGTGCCAGTAGCACCGGGACAAGGTTTCAGCCCCAGCATTTT.

The chain is built from TRBV29-1 and TRBJ2-7; D might be TRBD2 (6 bases). The germline V gene encodes CDR1 SQVTM and CDR2 ANQGSEA. The CDR3 contains 13 residues. V was cut by 4 bases and J by 2 bases, with 12 bases left in between. The CDR3 coding sequence is TGCAGCGTTGTGATAGCGGCAACCTACGAGCAGTACTTC. This translates into CSVVIAATYEQYF.

The genes are TRBV7-9 and TRBJ1-1, with D uncertain. Germline CDR1 is SEHNR and CDR2 is FQNEAQ (reference sequence). Between the trimmed V and J ends, which lost 5 bases and 5 bases, there was a span of 12 bases. The CDR3 contains 13 residues. The DNA for the CDR3 is TGTGCCAGCAGCCAGATCGAGGGAACTGAAGCTTTCTTT. It is translated as CASSQIEGTEAFF.

This clone was found a few times. This chain uses TRBV9 with TRBJ1-4; D gene ambiguous. Between the trimmed V and J ends, which lost 0 bases and 4 bases, there was a span of 7 bases. The CDR3 is made up of 14 amino acids. Germline V gene data show CDR1 as SGDLS and CDR2 as YYNGEE. The CDR3 nucleotides read TGTGCCAGCAGCGTAGGAGTATATAATGAAAAACTGTTTTTT. It yields the protein CASSVGVYNEKLFF. Together with reference TRBV9 and TRBJ1-4, the CDR3 gives the full variable domain: DSGVTQTPKHLITATGQRVTLRCSPRSGDLSVYWYQQSLDQGLQFLIQYYNGEERAKGNILERFSAQQFPDLHSELNLSSLELGDSALYFCASSVGVYNEKLFFGSGTQLSVL.

The chain links TRBV5-1 to TRBJ2-5; the D gene is possibly TRBD1 (7 bases). CDR3 length: 15 amino acids. Looked up from germline, CDR1 is SGHRS and CDR2 is YFSETQ. V gave up 3 bases and J gave up 2 bases, with 14 bases separating them. CDR3 amino acids: CASSSQGGWQETQYF. The CDR3 bases are TGCGCCAGCAGCTCCCAGGGGGGATGGCAAGAGACCCAGTACTTC.

The chain is built from TRBV29-1 and TRBJ2-7; a possible D gene is TRBD1 (5 bases). CDR1 is SQVTM, CDR2 ANQGSEA, per germline. The CDR3 spans 15 residues. V shed 1 base and J shed 6 bases, with 19 bases lying between them. CDR3 amino acids: CSVEAVAGFFSEQYF. The CDR3 DNA sequence: TGCAGCGTTGAAGCTGTGGCAGGGTTTTTTTCCGAGCAGTACTTC.

The chain has TRBV7-8 and TRBJ1-1; D unresolved. The germline CDR1 and CDR2 sequences are SGHVS and FQNEAQ. Trimming stripped 1 base from V and 1 base from J, with 13 bases between. The CDR3 totals 16 residues. CDR3 bases: TGTGCCAGCAGCTTAGATCAAGGAGGTCCGAACACTGAAGCTTTCTTT. Its translation is CASSLDQGGPNTEAFF.

The chain is built from TRBV18 and TRBJ1-6; maybe TRBD1 (5 bases). The CDR3 runs to 15 residues. V was pared by 1 base and J by 7 bases, with 11 bases between. The germline V gene encodes CDR1 KGHSH and CDR2 LQKENI. This CDR3 reads CASSPRWQGNSPLHF. CDR3 in DNA: TGTGCCAGCTCACCACGGTGGCAGGGAAATTCACCCCTCCACTTT.

The chain is built from TRBV7-2 and TRBJ2-3; TRBD1 agrees at 7 bases. CDR3 length equals 18 residues. Trimming removed 1 base from V and 2 bases from J; junction bases left unmatched: 12. CDR1 and CDR2 (germline): SGHTA, FQGNSA. The CDR3 loop reads CASSLDPRGTVITDTQYF. The CDR3 DNA is TGTGCCAGCAGCTTAGACCCCCGAGGGACAGTAATCACAGATACGCAGTATTTT.

DNA of the CDR3: TGTGCCAGCTCACTTACCAGGACAGGGCCTTCACCCCTCCACTTT. Translation gives CASSLTRTGPSPLHF. This chain joins TRBV18 and TRBJ1-6; 8 nucleotides agree with TRBD1. The CDR3 has 15 amino acids. V lost 4 bases to trimming and J lost 9 bases; unmatched junction nucleotides: 8. Germline V gene sequence: CDR1 KGHSH, CDR2 LQKENI.

The chain has TRBV7-2 and TRBJ2-2, with 11 positions matching TRBD2. The germline V gene has CDR1 SGHTA and CDR2 FQGNSA. Germline trimming cut 3 bases from V and 3 bases from J; bases unmatched to any gene: 6. The CDR3 is 17 residues long. CDR3: CASSLELAGAYTGELFF. The CDR3 bases are TGTGCCAGCAGCTTGGAACTAGCGGGGGCCTACACCGGGGAGCTGTTTTTT.

The V and J genes are TRBV7-9 and TRBJ2-5; tentatively, D is TRBD2 (6 bases). The CDR3 loop spans 16 amino acids. Deletions cut 1 base from V and 1 base from J, with 13 bases between. CDR1 SEHNR and CDR2 FQNEAQ come from the germline V gene (reference sequence). This chain's CDR3 is CASSLGRRGTQETQYF. The CDR3 nucleotides are TGTGCCAGCAGCTTAGGTCGGCGCGGGACCCAAGAGACCCAGTACTTC.

V usage is TRBV11-1 and J usage is TRBJ1-5; D not certain. The CDR3 length is 13 residues. V was shortened by 2 bases and J by 4 bases, with 6 bases between the two germline ends. Germline V gene lookup returns CDR1 SGHAT and CDR2 FQDESV (reference sequence). CDR3 nucleotide sequence: TGTGCCAGCAGCTTATACGGTAATCAGCCCCAGCATTTT. This gives the protein CASSLYGNQPQHF.

The chain employs TRBV6-5 and TRBJ2-7; D is possibly TRBD1 (5 bases). The germline gives CDR1 MNHEY, CDR2 SVGAGI. This CDR3 contains 15 residues. The V gene lost 6 bases and the J gene lost 12 bases, with 27 bases spanning the gap. For the CDR3, the DNA is TGTGCCAGCAGGACAGACAGAACAGCTTTCCCCACGGCGTACTTC. It specifies CASRTDRTAFPTAYF.

The V and J genes are TRBV5-6 and TRBJ1-1; no reliable D call. Deletions cut 5 bases from V and 6 bases from J, with 14 bases between. CDR3 length: 13 residues. In germline, CDR1 is SGHDT, CDR2 YYEEEE. The CDR3 loop is CASSWVGRSEAFF. In nucleotides, the CDR3 is TGTGCCAGCAGTTGGGTTGGGAGGTCTGAAGCTTTCTTT.

The chain joins TRBV14 to TRBJ1-2; 7 bases are shared with TRBD1. The length of the CDR3 is 14 residues. Trimming took 4 bases from V and 3 from J; bases not matched to a gene: 5. From germline, CDR1 is SGHDN and CDR2 FVKESK. The chain's CDR3 is CASSPRGFYYGYTF. The CDR3 bases are TGTGCCAGCAGCCCCAGGGGGTTCTACTATGGCTACACCTTC.

This clone has just one count. The CDR3 spells CSARDSRVQYF. In DNA, the CDR3 is TGCAGTGCTAGAGACTCCAGGGTCCAGTACTTC. The J gene is TRBJ2-7, the V gene TRBV20-1; a weak D match, TRBD1 (5 bases). CDR3 length equals 11 residues. Germline V gene data show CDR1 as DFQATT and CDR2 as SNEGSKA (reference sequence). V shed 0 bases and J shed 10 bases, with 10 bases lying between them.

This chain connects TRBV15 to TRBJ1-1; tentative D call: TRBD1 (6 bases). Trimming cost V 6 bases and J 3 bases, with 8 bases left between them. Per the germline V gene, CDR1 is LNHNV and CDR2 is YYDKDF (reference sequence). CDR3 length: 12 amino acids. CDR3 nucleotides: TGTGCCACCAGACAGGGATACACTGAAGCTTTCTTT. It specifies CATRQGYTEAFF.